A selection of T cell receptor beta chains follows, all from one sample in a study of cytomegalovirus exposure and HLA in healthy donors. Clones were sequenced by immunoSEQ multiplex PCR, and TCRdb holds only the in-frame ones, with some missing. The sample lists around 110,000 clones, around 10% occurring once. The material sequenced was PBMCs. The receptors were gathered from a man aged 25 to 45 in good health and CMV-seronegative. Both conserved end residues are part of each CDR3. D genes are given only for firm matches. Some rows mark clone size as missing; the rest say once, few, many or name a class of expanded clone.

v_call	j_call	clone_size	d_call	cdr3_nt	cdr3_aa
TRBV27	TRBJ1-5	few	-	TGTGCCAGCAGTTTGACAGGATATAGCAATCAGCCCCAGCATTTT	CASSLTGYSNQPQHF
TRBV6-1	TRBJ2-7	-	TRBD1	TGTGCCAGCACAAAACCGGGACAGGGATTCTACGAGCAGTACTTC	CASTKPGQGFYEQYF
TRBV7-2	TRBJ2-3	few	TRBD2	TGTGCCAGCAGCTCGGGACTAGCGGGGGGGGCAGATACGCAGTATTTT	CASSSGLAGGADTQYF
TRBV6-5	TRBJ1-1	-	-	TGTGCCAGCGGACCACAGGTGGTATTCCCTGAAGCTTTCTTT	CASGPQVVFPEAFF
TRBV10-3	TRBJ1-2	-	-	TGTGCCATCAGTGAGACCCAACAGGGTTTCGATGGCTACACCTTC	CAISETQQGFDGYTF
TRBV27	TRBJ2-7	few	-	TGTGCCAGCAGACCCGGCGGGTTCTCCTACGAGCAGTACTTC	CASRPGGFSYEQYF
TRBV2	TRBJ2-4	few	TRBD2	TGTGCCAGCAAGAGACTAGCGGGTGAACTACTAGCCAAAAACATTCAGTACTTC	CASKRLAGELLAKNIQYF
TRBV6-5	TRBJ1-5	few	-	TGTGCCAGCAGTTACGATGGAGGCAGGTCGGCCCAGCATTTT	CASSYDGGRSAQHF
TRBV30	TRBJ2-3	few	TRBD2	TGTGCCTGGAGCGGGTTGGAGACTAGCGTTGTCAGAGATACGCAGTATTTT	CAWSGLETSVVRDTQYF
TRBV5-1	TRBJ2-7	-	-	TGCGCCAGCAGCTACCGTGGTGGGGGGGCGGCCGAGCAGTACTTC	CASSYRGGGAAEQYF
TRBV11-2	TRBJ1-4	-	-	TGTGCCAGCAGCTTAACAGGGAATTCCCTCGAAAAACTGTTTTTT	CASSLTGNSLEKLFF
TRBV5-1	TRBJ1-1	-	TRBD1	TGCGCCAGCAGCTTCTCAGGGGGGAACACTGAAGCTTTCTTT	CASSFSGGNTEAFF
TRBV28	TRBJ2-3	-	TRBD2	TGTGCCAGCAGTTCCTCTAGCGGTTCGCAGTATTTT	CASSSSSGSQYF
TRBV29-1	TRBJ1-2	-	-	TGCAGCGTTGATGACAGCTACTATGGCTACACCTTC	CSVDDSYYGYTF
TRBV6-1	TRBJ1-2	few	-	TGTGCCAGCAGAGCTACAGACTATGGCTACACCTTC	CASRATDYGYTF
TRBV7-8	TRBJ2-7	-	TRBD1	TGTGCCAGCAGCCGGACAGGGGCCGCCGCCTACGAGCAGTACTTC	CASSRTGAAAYEQYF
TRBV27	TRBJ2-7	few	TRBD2	TGTGCCAGCAGTCCCGGGACTAGCGGGAGATGGGACTTC	CASSPGTSGRWDF
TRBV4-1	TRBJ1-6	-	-	TGCGCCAGCAGCCAACTTCGGCCAGGTGGAAATTCACCCCTCCACTTT	CASSQLRPGGNSPLHF
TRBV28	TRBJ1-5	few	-	TGTGCCAGCAGCCTGGCAGGGAGGAGCAATCAGCCCCAGCATTTT	CASSLAGRSNQPQHF
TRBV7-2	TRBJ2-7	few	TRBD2	TGTGCCAGCAGACGGGGGACTACCTCAACCTACGAGCAGTACTTC	CASRRGTTSTYEQYF
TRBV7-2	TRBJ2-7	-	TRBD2	TGTGCCAGCAGCTATGTCCGGGCGGGGGGGTTCTACGAGCAGTACTTC	CASSYVRAGGFYEQYF
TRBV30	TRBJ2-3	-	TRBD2	TGTGCCTGCAATAGCGGGAGCAGGCCAGATACGCAGTATTTT	CACNSGSRPDTQYF
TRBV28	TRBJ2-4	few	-	TGTGCCACCGCCGGACAGTCTATAGCCAAAAACATTCAGTACTTC	CATAGQSIAKNIQYF
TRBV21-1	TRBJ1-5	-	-	TGTGCCAGCAGCCACACAGCCCATAGCAATCAGCCCCAGCATTTT	CASSHTAHSNQPQHF
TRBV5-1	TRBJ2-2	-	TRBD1	TGCGCCAGCAGCCCAAGGACAGGGGGCCACACCGGGGAGCTGTTTTTT	CASSPRTGGHTGELFF
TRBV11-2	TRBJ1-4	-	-	TGTGCCAGCAGCTTAGATCAAGAGACTCGCGGCCTGTTTTTT	CASSLDQETRGLFF
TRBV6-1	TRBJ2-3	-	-	TGTGCCAGCAGTGAAATGGACCTGGGAGCAGATACGCAGTATTTT	CASSEMDLGADTQYF
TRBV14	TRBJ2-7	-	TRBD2	TGTGCCAGCAGCAAGAGCGGGAGAAAATCCGCCTACGAGCAGTACTTC	CASSKSGRKSAYEQYF
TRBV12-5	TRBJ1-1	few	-	TGTGCTAGTGGTTTGGGTGGTCAGGGAAGAACTGAAGCTTTCTTT	CASGLGGQGRTEAFF
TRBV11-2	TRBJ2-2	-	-	TGTGCCAGCAGCTTATGGGGGCACTCGAACACCGGGGAGCTGTTTTTT	CASSLWGHSNTGELFF
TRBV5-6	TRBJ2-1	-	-	TGTGCCAGCAGCTTGGCCGGTGTTGAGCAGTTCTTC	CASSLAGVEQFF
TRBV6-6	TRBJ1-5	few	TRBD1	TGTGCCAGCAGCCACCGAATGGACAGGGGCAATCGGCCCCAGCATTTT	CASSHRMDRGNRPQHF
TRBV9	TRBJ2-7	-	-	TGTGCCAGCAGCCCCCAGACAGGTGGGAGCTACGAGCAGTACTTC	CASSPQTGGSYEQYF
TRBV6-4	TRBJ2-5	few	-	TGTGCCAGCAGTGAGGGACACTACGGTCCAGGACGTAAGTTTTTAGGGACCCAGTACTTC	CASSEGHYGPGRKFLGTQYF
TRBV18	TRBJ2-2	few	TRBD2	TGTGCCAGCTCACAAGCGGGAGGGACCGGGGAGCTGTTTTTT	CASSQAGGTGELFF
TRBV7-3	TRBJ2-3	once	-	TGTGCCAGCAGCTTAGGGCCAGACACAGATACGCAGTATTTT	CASSLGPDTDTQYF
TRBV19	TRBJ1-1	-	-	TGTGCCAGTAGTATCCGCCTCGGTGCTGAAGCTTTCTTT	CASSIRLGAEAFF
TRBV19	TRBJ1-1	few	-	TGTGCCAGTAGCACCACAGGGTCGATTGAAGCTTTCTTT	CASSTTGSIEAFF
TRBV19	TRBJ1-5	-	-	TGTGCCAGTAGTATAGTGGTAACGGTCAATCAGCCCCAGCATTTT	CASSIVVTVNQPQHF
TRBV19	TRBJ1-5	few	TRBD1	TGTGCCAGTAGTAAGGGACAGTACAATCAGCCCCAGCATTTT	CASSKGQYNQPQHF
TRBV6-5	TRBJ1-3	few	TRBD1	TGTGCCTCCCGGAGGGGGCAGAGCTCTGGAAACACCATATATTTT	CASRRGQSSGNTIYF
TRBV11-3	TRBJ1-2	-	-	TGTGCCAGCAGCTTAATCCAGGACTATGGCTACACCTTC	CASSLIQDYGYTF
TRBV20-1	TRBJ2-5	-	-	TGCAGTGCTCTCGGGGAGACCCAGTACTTC	CSALGETQYF
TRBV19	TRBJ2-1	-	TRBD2	TGTGCCAGTACCTCATTGGGTAGCGGGGGGATTTACAATGAGCAGTTCTTC	CASTSLGSGGIYNEQFF
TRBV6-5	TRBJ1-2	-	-	TGTGCCAGCAGCCTAGGCGGGGGCTACACCTTC	CASSLGGGYTF
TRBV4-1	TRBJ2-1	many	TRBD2	TGCGCCAGCAGCCAAGAGCGGACTAGCGGGTGGAATGAGCAGTTCTTC	CASSQERTSGWNEQFF
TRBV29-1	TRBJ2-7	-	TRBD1	TGCAGCGTTTGCCCGGGACAGGGCTACGAGCAGTACTTC	CSVCPGQGYEQYF
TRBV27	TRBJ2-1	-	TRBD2	TGTGCCAGCAGTTTACGGACTAGAGACTACAATGAGCAGTTCTTC	CASSLRTRDYNEQFF
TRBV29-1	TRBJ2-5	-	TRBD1	TGCAGCGCCGGGACAGCCCAAGAGACCCAGTACTTC	CSAGTAQETQYF
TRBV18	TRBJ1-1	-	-	TGTGCCAGCTCACCAGCCGAGATGAACACTGAAGCTTTCTTT	CASSPAEMNTEAFF
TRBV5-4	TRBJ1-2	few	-	TGTGCCAGCAGCTTGGTAAGCCGGGGGAACTATGGCTACACCTTC	CASSLVSRGNYGYTF
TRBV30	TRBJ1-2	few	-	TGTGCCTGGAGCCTCCGGGGGGCGTGGGCCTATGGCTACACCTTC	CAWSLRGAWAYGYTF